Described below is a single T cell receptor beta chain sequence and its context. Its antigen is as yet unknown. Control subjects, colonoscoped for suspected IBD, had macroscopically and histologically normal endoscopy. This sample is drawn from a study of pediatric ulcerative colitis. Measured with immunoSEQ multiplex PCR; TCRdb has only the in-frame clones, and not every one. This table has 5,000 or so clones, over 85% appearing once. Looked up from germline, CDR1 is DFQATT and CDR2 is SNEGSKA (reference sequence). The CDR3 contains 10 residues. Trimming removed 6 bases at V and 8 bases at J, with 10 bases between. Study-level points and caveats: In rectum, acute severe colitis had expanded clones and less diversity. Total lymphocyte DNA, not sorted subsets, was the template.

This clonotype was obtained from a girl under 18 who was a control in a study of pediatric ulcerative colitis. Sequencing was carried out using blood. The gene calls are TRBV20-1 and TRBJ2-5, with D uncertain. The CDR3 DNA reads as TGCAGTGCCTTTCTAGAAACCCAGTACTTC. It is translated as CSAFLETQYF.